These 10 T cell receptor beta chains originate from one sample sequenced in a study of blood T cells in healthy people across ages. Primed by a sample-barcoded 5' primer and a J-beta primer mix, a second PCR proceeded for roughly 7 to 11 cycles. TCRdb processed the 5' RACE reads anew with MiXCR; each CDR3 protein has one entry. The sample lists nearly 800,000 distinct CDR3 sequences; 45% to 70% were seen once. The sequenced material came from blood. The receptors here all came from a man aged 35-49 years in good health.

The chain joins TRBV24-1 to TRBJ2-7; maybe TRBD1 (5 bases). V was pared by 8 bases and J by 7 bases, with 14 bases between. The CDR3 runs 12 residues. Germline values: CDR1 KGHDR, CDR2 SFDVKD. As DNA, the CDR3 is TGTGCCACCACTGCAGGGTTCGATGAGCAGTACTTC. Translation: CATTAGFDEQYF.

The CDR3 nucleotides read TGTGCCAGCAGCATCGGGACAGGCCGAACAGAGCAGTACTTC. The encoded protein is CASSIGTGRTEQYF. The chain joins TRBV3-1 to TRBJ2-7, with 8 bases identical to TRBD1. CDR3 length: 14 residues. Germline values: CDR1 LGHDT, CDR2 YNNKEL (reference sequence). J gave up 7 bases and V 5 bases, and 10 bases lay outside the gene matches.

The chain couples TRBV7-9 to TRBJ2-7; D ambiguous. CDR1 and CDR2 from the germline V gene are SEHNR and FQNEAQ (reference sequence). This CDR3 region has 14 residues. V lost 0 bases and J 7 bases, leaving 13 bases between the germline ends. CDR3 in amino acids: CASSLATEYNEQYF. CDR3 nucleotide sequence: TGTGCCAGCAGCTTAGCTACGGAATACAATGAGCAGTACTTC.

This clonotype showed up just a few times. This chain connects TRBV12-3 or TRBV12-4 to TRBJ1-1; possibly TRBD1 for D (6 bases). The V and J ends lost 5 bases and 0 bases respectively, with 19 bases between them. This CDR3 spans 17 amino acids. The CDR3 region has the DNA TGTGCCAGCAGTCGTACAGGGTGGCTTCCAGTGAACACTGAAGCTTTCTTT. This codes for CASSRTGWLPVNTEAFF.

The CDR3 DNA follows: TGTGCCGGCCAAAGGGGGGAGAACAATGAGCAGTTCTTC. This sequence encodes CAGQRGENNEQFF. The chain recombines TRBV12-3 or TRBV12-4 with TRBJ2-1, with D tentatively TRBD1 or TRBD2 (6 bases each). CDR3 length: 13 residues. V was clipped by 11 bases and J by 5 bases, with 16 bases between them.

This clonotype was seen just once. V and J are TRBV6-2 or TRBV6-3 and TRBJ2-1, with a weak D call TRBD2 (5 bases). This CDR3 comprises 16 residues. Germline assignment: CDR1 MNHEY and CDR2 SVGEGT. V was cut by 5 bases and J by 8 bases, with 22 bases left in between. In DNA form, the CDR3 reads TGTGCCAGCAGTACTTGGACTCCCCTTTCCGTGGATGAGCAGTTCTTC. It encodes CASSTWTPLSVDEQFF.

J is TRBJ2-6 and V is TRBV18; no firm D call. Germline V gene sequence: CDR1 KGHSH, CDR2 LQKENI. The V gene lost 3 bases and the J gene lost 0 bases, with 6 bases spanning the gap. CDR3 length: 15 amino acids. The CDR3, as DNA: TGTGCCAGCTCACCGTTGACCTCTGGGGCCAACGTCCTGACTTTC. Protein sequence: CASSPLTSGANVLTF.

This clonotype was counted only a few times. The gene calls are TRBV4-3 and TRBJ2-3; the D gene is possibly TRBD2 (6 bases). Germline-derived CDR1 and CDR2 are LGHNA and YSLEER. Trimming took 0 bases from V and 2 from J, leaving 27 bases between them. The CDR3 is 21 residues long. CDR3 region: CASSQDEWDAFGRGATDTQYF. The CDR3 DNA reads as TGCGCCAGCAGCCAAGATGAGTGGGACGCCTTCGGGCGCGGGGCCACAGATACGCAGTATTTT.

This chain links TRBV6-1 with TRBJ1-6, with 8 bases aligning to TRBD1. V lost 10 bases and J lost 5; bases outside the gene matches: 4. The CDR3 is made up of 13 amino acids. Germline lookup yields CDR1 MNHNS and CDR2 SASEGT. DNA of the CDR3: TGTGCCACCCAGACAGGGGATAATTCACCCCTCCACTTT. This gives the protein CATQTGDNSPLHF.

Details on this clonotype: Mismatch with germline at one junction end may stem from a read error. V gene TRBV4-1 combines with J gene TRBJ2-7; perhaps TRBD1 as D (5 bases). The J call may be incorrect, as the DNA end agrees better with TRBJ2-5. This CDR3 is 16 amino acids long. Per the germline V gene, CDR1 is MGHRA and CDR2 is YSYEKL. CDR3 DNA: TGCGCCAGCAGCAATGTGGGCAGGGCCAAACAAGGGACCCAGTACTTC. It codes for CASSNVGRAKQGTQYF.